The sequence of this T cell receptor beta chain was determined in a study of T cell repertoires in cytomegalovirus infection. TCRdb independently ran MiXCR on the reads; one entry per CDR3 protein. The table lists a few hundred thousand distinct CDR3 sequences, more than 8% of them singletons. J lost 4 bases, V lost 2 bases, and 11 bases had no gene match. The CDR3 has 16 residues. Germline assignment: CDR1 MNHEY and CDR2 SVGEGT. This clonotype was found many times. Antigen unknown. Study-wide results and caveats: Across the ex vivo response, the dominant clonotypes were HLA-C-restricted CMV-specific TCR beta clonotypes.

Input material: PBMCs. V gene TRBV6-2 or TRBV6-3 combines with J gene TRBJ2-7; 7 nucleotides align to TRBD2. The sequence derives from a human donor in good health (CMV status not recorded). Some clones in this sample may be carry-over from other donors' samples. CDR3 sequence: CASSYSPASGSYEQYF. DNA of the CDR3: TGTGCCAGCAGTTACAGCCCAGCTAGCGGATCGTACGAGCAGTACTTC.